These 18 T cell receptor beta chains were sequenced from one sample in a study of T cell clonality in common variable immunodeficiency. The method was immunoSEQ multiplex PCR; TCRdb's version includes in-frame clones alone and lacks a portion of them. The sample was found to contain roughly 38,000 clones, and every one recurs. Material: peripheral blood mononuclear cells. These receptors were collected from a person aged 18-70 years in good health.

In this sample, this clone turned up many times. CDR3 region: CASSGEGRGDTEAFF. The CDR3 bases that were read are TGTGCCAGCAGCGGAGAGGGCAGGGGAGACACTGAA. The chain joins TRBV28 to TRBJ1-1; a weak D match, TRBD1 (6 bases). Coverage ceases 3 residues before the CDR3 finishes, and the germline J gene fills in the end. With 6 bases removed from V and 3 bases from J, the gap between germline ends came to 17 bases. Looked up from germline, CDR1 is MDHEN and CDR2 is SYDVKM. The CDR3 sequence is 15 residues long.

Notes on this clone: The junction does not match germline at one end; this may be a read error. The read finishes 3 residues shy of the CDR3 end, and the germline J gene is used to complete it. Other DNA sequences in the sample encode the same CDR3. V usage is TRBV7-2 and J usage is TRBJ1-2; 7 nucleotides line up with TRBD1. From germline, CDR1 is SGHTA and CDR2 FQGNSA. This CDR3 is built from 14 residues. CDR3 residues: CASSSQRDSYGYTF. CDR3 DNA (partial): TGTGCCAGCAGCTCCCAGAGGGACAGCTATGGA.

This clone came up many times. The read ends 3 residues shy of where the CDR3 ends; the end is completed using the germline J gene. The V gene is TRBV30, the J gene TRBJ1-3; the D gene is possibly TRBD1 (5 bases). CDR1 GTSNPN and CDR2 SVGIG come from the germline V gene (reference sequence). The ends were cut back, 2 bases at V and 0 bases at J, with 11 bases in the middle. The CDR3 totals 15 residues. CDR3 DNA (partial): TGTGCCTGGAGTCGGGACTCCGGCTCTGGAAACACC. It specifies CAWSRDSGSGNT. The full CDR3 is CAWSRDSGSGNTIYF.

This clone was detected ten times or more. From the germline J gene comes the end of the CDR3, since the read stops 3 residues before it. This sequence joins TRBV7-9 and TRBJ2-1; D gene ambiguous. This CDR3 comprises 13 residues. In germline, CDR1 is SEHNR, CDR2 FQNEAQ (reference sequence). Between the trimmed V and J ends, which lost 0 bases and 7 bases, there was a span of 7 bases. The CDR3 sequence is CASSLATWNEQFF. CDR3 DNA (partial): TGTGCCAGCAGCTTAGCGACTTGGAATGAG.

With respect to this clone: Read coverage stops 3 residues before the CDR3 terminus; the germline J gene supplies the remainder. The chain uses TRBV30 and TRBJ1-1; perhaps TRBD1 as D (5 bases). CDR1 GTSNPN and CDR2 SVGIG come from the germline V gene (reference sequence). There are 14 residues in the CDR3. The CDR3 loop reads CAWSTGSGYEKAFF. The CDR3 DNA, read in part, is TGTGCCTGGAGTACCGGATCAGGGTATGAAAAA.

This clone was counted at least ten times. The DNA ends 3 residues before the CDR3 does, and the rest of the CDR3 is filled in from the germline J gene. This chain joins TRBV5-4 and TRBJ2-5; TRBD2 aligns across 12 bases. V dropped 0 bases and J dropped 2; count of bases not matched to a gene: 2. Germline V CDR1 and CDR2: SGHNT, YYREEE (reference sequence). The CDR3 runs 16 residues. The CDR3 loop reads CASSLAGLAGQETQYF. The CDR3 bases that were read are TGTGCCAGCAGCTTGGCCGGACTAGCGGGACAAGAGACC.

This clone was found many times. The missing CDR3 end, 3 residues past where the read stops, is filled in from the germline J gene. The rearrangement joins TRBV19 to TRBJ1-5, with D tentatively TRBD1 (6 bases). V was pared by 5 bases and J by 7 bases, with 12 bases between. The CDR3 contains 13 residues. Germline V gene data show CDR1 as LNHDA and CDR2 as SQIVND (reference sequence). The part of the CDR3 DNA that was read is TGTGCCAGTAGTGGCGGGGGCCGGCAGCCC. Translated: CASSGGGRQP. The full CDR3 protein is CASSGGGRQPQHF.

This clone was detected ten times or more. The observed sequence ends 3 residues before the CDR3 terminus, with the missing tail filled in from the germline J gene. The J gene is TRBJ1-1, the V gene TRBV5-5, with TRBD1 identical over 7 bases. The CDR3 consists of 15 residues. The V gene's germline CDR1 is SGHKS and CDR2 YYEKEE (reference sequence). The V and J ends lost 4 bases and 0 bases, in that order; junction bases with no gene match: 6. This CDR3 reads CASSPLGQLNTEAFF. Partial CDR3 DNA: TGTGCCAGCAGCCCATTGGGACAGTTGAACACTGAA.

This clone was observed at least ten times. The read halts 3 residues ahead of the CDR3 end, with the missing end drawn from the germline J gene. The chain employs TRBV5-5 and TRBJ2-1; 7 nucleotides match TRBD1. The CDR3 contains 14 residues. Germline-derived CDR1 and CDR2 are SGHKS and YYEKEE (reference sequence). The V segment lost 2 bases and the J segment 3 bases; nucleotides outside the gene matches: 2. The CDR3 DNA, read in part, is TGTGCCAGCAGCTTTAGGGACAGCTACAATGAG. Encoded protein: CASSFRDSYNE. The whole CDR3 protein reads CASSFRDSYNEQFF.

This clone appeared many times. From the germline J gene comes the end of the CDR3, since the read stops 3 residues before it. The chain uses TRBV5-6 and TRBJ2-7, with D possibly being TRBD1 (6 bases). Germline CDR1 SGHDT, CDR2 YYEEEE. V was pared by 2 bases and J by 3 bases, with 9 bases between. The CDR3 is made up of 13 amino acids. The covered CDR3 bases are TGTGCCAGCAGCTTACCACAGGGCTACGAG. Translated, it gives CASSLPQGYE. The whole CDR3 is CASSLPQGYEQYF.

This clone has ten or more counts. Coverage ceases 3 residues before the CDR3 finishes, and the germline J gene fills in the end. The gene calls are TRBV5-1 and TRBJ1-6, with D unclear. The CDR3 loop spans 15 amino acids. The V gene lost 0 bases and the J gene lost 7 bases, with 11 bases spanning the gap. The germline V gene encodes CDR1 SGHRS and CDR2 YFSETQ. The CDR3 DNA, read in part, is TGCGCCAGCAGCTTGGCCCCAACGGGGAATTCACCC. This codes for CASSLAPTGNSP. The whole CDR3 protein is CASSLAPTGNSPLHF.

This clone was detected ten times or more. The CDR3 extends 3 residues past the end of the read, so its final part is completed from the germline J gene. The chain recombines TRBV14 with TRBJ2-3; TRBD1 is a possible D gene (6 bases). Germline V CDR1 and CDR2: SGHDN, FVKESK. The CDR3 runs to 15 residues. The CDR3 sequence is CASSHTGLFQETQYF. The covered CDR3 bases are TGTGCCAGCAGCCATACAGGGCTTTTTCAAGAGACG.

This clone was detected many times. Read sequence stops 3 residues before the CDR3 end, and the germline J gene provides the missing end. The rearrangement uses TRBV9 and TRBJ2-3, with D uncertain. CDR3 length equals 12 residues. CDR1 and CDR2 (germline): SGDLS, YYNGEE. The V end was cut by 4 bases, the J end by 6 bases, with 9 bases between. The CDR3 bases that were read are TGTGCCAGCAGCTCCGGTCCCGATACG. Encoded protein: CASSSGPDT. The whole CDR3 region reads CASSSGPDTQYF.

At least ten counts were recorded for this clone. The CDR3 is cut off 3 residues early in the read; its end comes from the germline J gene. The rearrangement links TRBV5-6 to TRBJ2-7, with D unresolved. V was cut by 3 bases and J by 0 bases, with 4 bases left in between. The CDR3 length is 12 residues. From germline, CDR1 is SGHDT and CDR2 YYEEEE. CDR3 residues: CASSSTSYEQYF. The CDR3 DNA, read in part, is TGTGCCAGCAGCTCTACCTCCTACGAG.

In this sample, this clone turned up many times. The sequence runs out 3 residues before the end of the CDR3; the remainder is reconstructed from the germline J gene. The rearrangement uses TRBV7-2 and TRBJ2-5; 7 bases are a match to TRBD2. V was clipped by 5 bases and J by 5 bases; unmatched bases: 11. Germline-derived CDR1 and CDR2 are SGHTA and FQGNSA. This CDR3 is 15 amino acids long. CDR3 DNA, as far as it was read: TGTGCCAGCAGCGTCACGACTAGCCGGGGGGAGACC. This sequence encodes CASSVTTSRGET. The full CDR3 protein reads CASSVTTSRGETQYF.

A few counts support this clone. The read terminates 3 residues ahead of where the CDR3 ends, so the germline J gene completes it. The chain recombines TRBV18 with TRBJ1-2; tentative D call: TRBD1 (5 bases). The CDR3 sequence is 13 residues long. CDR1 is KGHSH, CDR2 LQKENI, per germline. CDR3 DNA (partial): TGTGCCAGCACCCTGGCGGGGGTCTGGGAC. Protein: CASTLAGVWD. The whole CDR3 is CASTLAGVWDYTF.

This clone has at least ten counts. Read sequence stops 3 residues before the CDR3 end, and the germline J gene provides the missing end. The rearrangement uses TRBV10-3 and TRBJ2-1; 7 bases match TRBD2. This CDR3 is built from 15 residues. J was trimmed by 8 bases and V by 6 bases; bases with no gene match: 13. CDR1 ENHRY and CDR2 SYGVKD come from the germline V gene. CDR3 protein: CAISRDYPTLDEQFF. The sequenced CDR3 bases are TGTGCCATCAGCAGGGACTATCCGACCCTTGATGAG.

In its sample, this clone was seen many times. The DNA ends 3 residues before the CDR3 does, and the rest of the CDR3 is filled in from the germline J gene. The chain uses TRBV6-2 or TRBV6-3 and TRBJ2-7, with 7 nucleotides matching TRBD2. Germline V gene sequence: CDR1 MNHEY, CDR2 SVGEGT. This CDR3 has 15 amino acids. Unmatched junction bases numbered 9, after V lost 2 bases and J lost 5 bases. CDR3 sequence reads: CASSYGSGPRNEQYF. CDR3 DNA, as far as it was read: TGTGCCAGCAGTTACGGTAGCGGGCCGCGGAACGAG.